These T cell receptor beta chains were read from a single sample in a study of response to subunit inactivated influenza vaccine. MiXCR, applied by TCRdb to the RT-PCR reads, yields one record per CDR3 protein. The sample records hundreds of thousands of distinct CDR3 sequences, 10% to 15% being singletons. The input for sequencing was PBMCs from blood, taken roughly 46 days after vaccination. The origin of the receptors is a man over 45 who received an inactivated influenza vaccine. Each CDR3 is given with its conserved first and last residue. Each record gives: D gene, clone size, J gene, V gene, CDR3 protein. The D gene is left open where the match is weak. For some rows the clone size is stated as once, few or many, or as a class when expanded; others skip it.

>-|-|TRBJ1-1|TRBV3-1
CASSQDWFLNTEAFF
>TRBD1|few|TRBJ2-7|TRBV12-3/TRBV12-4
CASSVDRVGSYEQYF
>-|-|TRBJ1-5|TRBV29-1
CSVELGAAGQPQHF
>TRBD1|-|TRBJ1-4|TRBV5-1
CASSTEGQGSEKLFF
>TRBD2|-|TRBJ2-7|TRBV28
CASSLSSAGDPSHFYEQYF
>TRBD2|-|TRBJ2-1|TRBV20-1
CSARDRGRPYNEQFF
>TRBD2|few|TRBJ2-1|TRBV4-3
CASSQEPGLAGGSYNEQFF
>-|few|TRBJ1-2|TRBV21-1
CASSKDGANYGYTF
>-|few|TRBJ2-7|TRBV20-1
CSARDLRASYEQYF
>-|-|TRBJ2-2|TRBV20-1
CSASRGISTGELFF
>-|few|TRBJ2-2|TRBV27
CASTFPEGLNTGELFF
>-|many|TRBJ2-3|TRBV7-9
CASRTSTDTQYF
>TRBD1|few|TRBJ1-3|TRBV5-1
CASSTGQPGNTIYF
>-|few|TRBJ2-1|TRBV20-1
CSARDPEWGHEQFF
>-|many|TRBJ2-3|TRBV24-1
CATSDLGRGSTDTQYF
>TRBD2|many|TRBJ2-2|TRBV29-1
CSASSGSPNTGELFF
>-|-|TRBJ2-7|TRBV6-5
CASSYGGRAYEQYF
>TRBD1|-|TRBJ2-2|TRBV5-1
CASSLEGQGDTGELFF
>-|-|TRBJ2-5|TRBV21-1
CASSLAPTGDRETQYF
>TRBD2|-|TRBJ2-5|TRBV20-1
CSARDSSGGVETQYF
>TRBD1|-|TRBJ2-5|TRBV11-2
CASSLWTGEETQYF
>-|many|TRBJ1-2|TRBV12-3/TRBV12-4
CASRYGIGQLDYGYTF
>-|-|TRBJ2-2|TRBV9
CASSKGPNALGELFF
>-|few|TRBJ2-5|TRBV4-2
CASSQEDWLMETQYF
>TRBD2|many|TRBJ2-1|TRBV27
CASSWGTSNEQFF